This T cell receptor beta chain was documented in a study of cytomegalovirus exposure and HLA in healthy donors (dated by TCRdb to the late 2010s). In terms of the full investigation: In an earlier analysis of roughly 500 of the donors, approximately 260 Gb of sequence data and just under 120 million unique TCR beta sequences from roughly 180 million T cells were reported. About 300 gigabases of sequencing data and approximately 93 million unique TCR sequences were included in an early release covering 550 to 800 HLA-typed donors. Of the roughly 400 genotyped donors, 65% to 90% were placed in the genetic ancestry cluster associated with self-reported Caucasian donors. The study aimed to test whether signatures of past pathogen exposure could be identified by cataloging public T cell receptors. The study profiled the T cell repertoires of about 720 subjects by immunosequencing and related them to cytomegalovirus serostatus. Besides the first cohort of approximately 670 subjects, a separate validation cohort made up of around 120 different subjects was used. To predict cytomegalovirus infection status, the study combined high-throughput TCR immunosequencing, statistical association of individual TCRs with disease status, and machine learning. To study patterns of TCR occurrence, a later analysis re-analyzed previously published TCR beta repertoires from 650 to 750 donors and added high-resolution HLA genotyping. The later analysis used no new phenotypic data to find candidate immune exposures, relying instead on TCR beta sequences and their occurrence across donors. In an earlier analysis of 587 of the donors, high-throughput TCR beta sequencing was used to judge whether each TCR beta V gene segment behaved as functional or pseudogenic. Alongside the repertoire data, information on donor age, sex, ethnicity and CMV serostatus was compiled. A later genetic analysis used genome-wide SNP genotypes for about 65% of the 666 donors, treating that subset as a discovery cohort. Every discovery cohort repertoire had been produced on one sequencing platform. Both class I and class II loci were covered by HLA typing, at four-digit resolution. Typing coverage varied by locus: roughly 620-640 donors for A, B, C, DRB1 and DQB1; roughly 560 for DQA1; around 570 for DPA1; roughly 450 for DPB1. Because of strong linkage in the cohort, five DR-DQ haplotypes were treated as single units for association and clustering. Among a few hundred genotyped donors of the cohort, an average of approximately 240,000 unique TCR beta nucleotide sequences were sequenced per donor, around 18% of them non-productive.

Points the paper makes about the study in general: According to a later analysis, TCR association rates differed among HLA loci, with DRB1 alleles showing the most associated TCRs and HLA-C alleles showing the fewest. In a later analysis, some 17,000 TCR beta sequences were associated with specific HLA alleles at a false discovery rate of 0.05. Because counts were too low, more than 15 rarely observed V segments, including chromosome 9 orphons, were excluded from the earlier analysis of 587 of the donors. Broadly in line with IMGT annotations, most TCR beta V segments showed up in productive rearrangements about 90% or about 30% of the time in an earlier analysis of several hundred of the donors. Most TCR sequences were seen in very few donors, while some public TCRs were found in many individuals. Correlated functional status among segregating V segments might reflect linkage disequilibrium, but an unknown experimental factor could not be ruled out. Because the 87-base-pair reads could not distinguish some IMGT-functional V segments, including TRBV6-2 and TRBV6-3, those segments were excluded. A later genetic analysis reported fewer N-insertions in productive TCRs among donors in an Asian-associated ancestry cluster than the roughly 700-donor mean. Because some donors lacked HLA typing at each locus, the association tests relied only on the typed subset. Assigning TCR associations to individual alleles was difficult when HLA alleles, especially DR and DQ, strongly co-occurred. Three of the identified cytomegalovirus-associated TCR beta chains were confirmed in vitro to be specific for cytomegalovirus antigens. The classifier was reported to diagnose cytomegalovirus status with high specificity and sensitivity in both the original and validation cohorts. The only immune exposure information available for the cohort was CMV serostatus. This cohort had only TCR beta chains sequenced, and the lack of alpha or paired-chain data limited which features could be detected. A further reported finding was that TCR beta sequences accurately predicted the HLA-A and HLA-B alleles for most subjects in the first cohort. In the study, 150 to 200 TCR beta chains were listed as associated with cytomegalovirus. Roughly uniform sequencing depth across donors was assumed in presence/absence analyses, although this assumption may not hold. It was suggested by the authors that the approach could potentially be generalized to other disease states and immunological phenotypes. A later analysis found that HLA-associated TCR beta chains were more clonally expanded and had lower generation probabilities than equally common non-associated chains. Several of the top co-occurrence clusters appeared to be linked to parvovirus B19, influenza, CMV and Epstein-Barr virus, according to a later analysis. An association between a missense DCLRE1C variant and V-gene and J-gene trimming of TCR beta chains was found in a later genetic analysis and replicated in an independent cohort. A group of highly shared sequence variants was considered likely to be a technical artifact of the sequencing pipeline. According to a later analysis, most CMV-associated TCR beta chains appeared to be HLA-restricted, and the HLA associations seemed to be driven largely by CMV exposure.

The CDR3 covers 11 residues, taking in both the cysteine and the phenylalanine. Only CDR3 DNA remains: 33 bases, in frame from the first base. CDR1 and CDR2 (MDHEN, SYDVKM) derive from the germline V gene. Of note for this clone: No antigen is known for it. A read error may produce the germline difference seen at one junction end.

The cohort comprised several hundred healthy bone marrow donors. At the time of sampling, all cohort members were nominally healthy, though unrecorded immune exposures were likely present. The donor tested CMV seropositive and was one of the 289 seropositive cohort members. Every donor gave a peripheral blood sample, and the peripheral blood mononuclear cells from that sample were used for TCR beta sequencing. Genomic DNA was extracted from the blood cell samples with the Qiagen DNeasy Blood Extraction Kit. The library was built by means of the immunoSEQ multiplex PCR assay. A mixture of 60 forward primers for TCR Vbeta segments and 13 reverse primers for TCR Jbeta segments was used in the multiplex PCR. Amplification of the CDR3 region of rearranged TCR beta genes was performed with a multiplex PCR assay on genomic DNA. The amplified TCR beta libraries were sequenced on the Illumina HiSeq System as 87-base-pair reads. In the authors' own workflow: In a later analysis, 80 million or so unique TCR beta chains were counted across the roughly 700 repertoires, and roughly 11 million of these chains were shared by at least two donors. Raw reads were error-corrected and collapsed into unique sequences with a nearest-neighbor algorithm that merged closely related sequences to remove PCR and sequencing errors. Alignment of CDR3 sequences to IMGT reference sequences was used to assign V, D and J gene segments. Each retained sequence needed at least a six-nucleotide match to both a V gene segment and a J gene segment. Rearrangements were classified as productive when the CDR3 lacked stop codons and remained in frame with V and J, and all other rearrangements were classified as non-productive. CDR3 was defined by IMGT convention, running from the second conserved V-encoded cysteine to the conserved J-encoded phenylalanine. The earlier analysis of about 500 of the donors excluded sequences that lacked an unambiguous match to a single V gene segment. In an earlier analysis of 587 of the donors, V segments were called functional above 56.7% productive rearrangements and were called segregating when the between-donor standard deviation exceeded 5%. A statistical classification framework was built to diagnose cytomegalovirus status from the catalog of TCR beta chain sequences. In a later analysis, TCR nucleotide sequences were compared against IMGT/GENE-DB human TR gene sequences so that V and J genes could be assigned. The TCRdist pipeline was used in a later analysis to assign CDR3 sequences and most-parsimonious VDJ recombination scenarios. In a later analysis, each TCR beta chain was defined by its CDR3 amino acid sequence together with its V-gene family, and reads lacking a unique V-gene family were excluded. A later analysis removed nearly 600 highly shared, low-generation-probability nucleotide sequences to deal with suspected cross-contamination and a sequencing artifact. In a later analysis, a clonal expansion index for each public chain was calculated from normalized within-repertoire ranks of inferred template counts. A later analysis computed generation probabilities with a VDJ recombination model fitted to out-of-frame rearrangements, and checked the results against IGoR. Hypergeometric tests were used in a later analysis to score TCR-TCR, TCR-HLA and TCR-CMV co-occurrence, with a repertoire-size bias correction applied to the TCR pairs. In a later analysis, false discovery rates were estimated by permuting HLA or CMV assignments 20 times. In a later analysis, co-occurring TCRs were grouped with DBSCAN, and TCRdist sequence similarity was added when clustering was performed within HLA-allele-positive subsets. For co-occurrence clustering, repertoires with fewer than 30,000 or more than 120,000 public chains were excluded, along with several repertoires with anomalous nucleotide sharing. This is the immuneACCESS table as TCRdb keeps it, with only in-frame sequences that have V and J called. A part of the clones is gone; compared with another copy, unresolved V genes explain less than half, and the rest is unexplained. V, J and clone size are taken as reported in that table, and D and trimming were inferred from the DNA itself. A total of about 110,000 clones appear in this sample, roughly four fifths of them only once. Roughly 6.5% of the sample comes from the top ten.

Input material: PBMCs. The V and J genes are TRBV28 and TRBJ1-2, with the D gene not clear enough to name. This receptor was taken from a woman in her forties or fifties in good health and CMV-seropositive. The CDR3: CASSSPYGHTF. The DNA reads TGTGCCAGCAGTTCGCCATATGGCCACACCTTC.